The entry that follows covers one T cell receptor beta chain sequence. What it binds is unknown. This record belongs to a study of Tregs in tolerant kidney transplant recipients. Study-wide results and limits: The most relevant donor-specific Treg TCRbeta repertoire apparently came from expansion with activated donor B cells. This study did not directly address biological reproducibility. Validation in larger populations is needed because few patients were studied.

Method: immunoSEQ multiplex PCR; TCRdb's copy keeps in-frame clones and lacks some. The sample yields more than 95,000 clones, 92% seen once. CD4+CD25+CD127- Tregs, CD4+CD25- non-Tregs, CD4 and CD8 cells were sorted. V was cut by 4 bases and J by 4 bases, with 12 bases left in between. The germline CDR1 and CDR2 sequences are SGHRS and YFSETQ. CDR3 length: 14 residues. The chain recombines TRBV5-1 with TRBJ1-3, with D unclear. Sequencing was performed on CD4+ T cells from blood. This clonotype was sampled from a human donor in good health. The CDR3 coding sequence is TGCGCCAGCAGCCCCGGGGTCTACGGAAACACCATATATTTT. Protein: CASSPGVYGNTIYF.